This entry concerns a single T cell receptor (beta chain). Its target is unknown. Within the sample, other DNA sequences also encode this same CDR3. Sequencing used immunoSEQ multiplex PCR; TCRdb keeps in-frame clones, though not all of them. In the table there are 600,000 to 700,000 clones, around 78% of which are singletons. The sample is drawn from a study of shared clonotypes between healthy human individuals. V lost 2 bases, J lost 0 bases, and 8 bases lay in between. Germline CDR1 and CDR2: SEHNR and FQNEAQ (reference sequence). The CDR3 has 14 amino acids. The study's findings and limits: Few donors restricted represented genetic and exposure-history diversity.

The sample comprised memory CD4+ T cells sorted from blood. Subset of the sample: CD45RA-negative fraction. The sequence derives from a woman aged 25 to 39 in good health. The rearrangement uses TRBV7-9 and TRBJ2-7; D gene unclear. Here the CDR3 reads CASSLQGDSYEQYF. DNA of the CDR3: TGTGCCAGCAGCTTACAAGGCGACTCCTACGAGCAGTACTTC. Looking up the rest from reference TRBV7-9 and TRBJ2-7 gives the full variable domain: DTGVSQNPRHKITKRGQNVTFRCDPISEHNRLYWYRQTLGQGPEFLTYFQNEAQLEKSRLLSDRFSAERPKGSFSTLEIQRTEQGDSAMYLCASSLQGDSYEQYFGPGTRLTVT.